Each of the 16 T cell receptor beta chains below was sequenced from the same sample in a study of cytomegalovirus exposure and HLA in healthy donors. PCR was performed using 60 Vbeta and 13 Jbeta primers. Clones were read by immunoSEQ multiplex PCR, and TCRdb kept only the in-frame ones, dropping some. The table records 200,000 to 250,000 clones, 75% to 85% of them present only once. The sequencing input was PBMCs. These TCRs come from an older woman in good health and CMV-seropositive.

A few counts support this clone. The genes are TRBV25-1 and TRBJ1-4, with TRBD1 as a possible D gene (6 bases). There are 12 residues in the CDR3. Germline V gene lookup returns CDR1 MGHDK and CDR2 SYGVNS. Between the trimmed V and J ends, which lost 4 bases and 7 bases, there was a span of 7 bases. In DNA, the CDR3 is TGTGCCAGCAGTGCAGGGGTTGAAAAACTGTTTTTT. Translating gives CASSAGVEKLFF.

The chain uses TRBV5-4 and TRBJ1-3; the D gene is possibly TRBD1 (6 bases). Per germline, CDR1 SGHNT and CDR2 YYREEE (reference sequence). The CDR3 is 15 amino acids. V shed 4 bases and J shed 0 bases, with 11 bases lying between them. CDR3 sequence (DNA): TGTGCCAGCAGCCCAGGGGCCGTCTCTGGAAACACCATATATTTT. It encodes CASSPGAVSGNTIYF. Looking up the rest from reference TRBV5-4 and TRBJ1-3 gives the full variable domain: ETGVTQSPTHLIKTRGQQVTLRCSSQSGHNTVSWYQQALGQGPQFIFQYYREEENGRGNFPPRFSGLQFPNYSSELNVNALELDDSALYLCASSPGAVSGNTIYFGEGSWLTVV.

This chain connects TRBV20-1 to TRBJ2-1; D uncertain. The V end lost 4 bases, the J end lost 9 bases, and 7 bases lay between the germline ends. The CDR3 runs 10 residues. From germline, CDR1 is DFQATT and CDR2 SNEGSKA (reference sequence). CDR3 loop: CSATRLEQFF. Written as DNA, the CDR3 is TGCAGTGCTACCCGACTTGAGCAGTTCTTC.

V gene TRBV10-3 combines with J gene TRBJ2-7, with D possibly being TRBD1 (6 bases). This CDR3 contains 14 residues. Germline V gives CDR1 ENHRY, CDR2 SYGVKD. V dropped 6 bases and J dropped 1 base, with 13 bases sitting between them. CDR3 nucleotides: TGTGCCATCAGGGAACAGGGTAAATCCTACGAGCAGTACTTC. Translated, it gives CAIREQGKSYEQYF.

The chain joins TRBV2 to TRBJ2-5, with 11 bases identical to TRBD2. CDR1 is SNHLY, CDR2 FYNNEI, per germline. The CDR3 has 16 residues. J lost 1 base, V lost 4 bases, and 5 bases had no gene match. In DNA, the CDR3 is TGTGCCAGCAGTGCCGGGACTAGCGGCACCCAAGAGACCCAGTACTTC. This encodes CASSAGTSGTQETQYF.

The rearrangement links TRBV19 to TRBJ2-1, with D possibly matching TRBD1 (5 bases). Trimming removed 5 bases at V and 2 bases at J, with 10 bases between. Germline V lookup: CDR1 LNHDA, CDR2 SQIVND (reference sequence). This CDR3 has 14 residues. CDR3 protein: CASSETAAYNEQFF. The CDR3 DNA sequence: TGTGCCAGTAGTGAGACAGCCGCCTACAATGAGCAGTTCTTC.

This chain uses TRBV13 with TRBJ1-4; no reliable D call. Trimming took 4 bases from V and 5 from J, leaving 11 bases between them. There are 14 residues in the CDR3. The germline V gene encodes CDR1 PRHDT and CDR2 FYEKMQ (reference sequence). The CDR3 here is CASSSPPHNEKLFF. As DNA, the CDR3 is TGTGCCAGCAGCTCCCCCCCACACAATGAAAAACTGTTTTTT.

This rearrangement joins TRBV6-1 to TRBJ2-3, with a tentative D call TRBD2 (5 bases). V shed 0 bases and J shed 5 bases, with 15 bases lying between them. The length of the CDR3 is 16 residues. Germline values: CDR1 MNHNS, CDR2 SASEGT. CDR3 sequence (DNA): TGTGCCAGCAGTGAAGCGCTTCGGGGTTTCGGAGATACGCAGTATTTT. Translating gives CASSEALRGFGDTQYF.

The chain is built from TRBV28 and TRBJ1-2; no clear D. Germline loops: CDR1 MDHEN, CDR2 SYDVKM. V was pared by 4 bases and J by 1 base, with 13 bases between. The length of the CDR3 is 15 residues. CDR3 sequence reads: CASSSTGQVNYGYTF. The CDR3 DNA reads as TGTGCCAGCAGTTCAACTGGGCAGGTTAACTATGGCTACACCTTC.

This clone has only a few counts. CDR3 residues: CASSEHFYGYTF. In nucleotides, the CDR3 is TGTGCCAGCAGTGAACATTTCTATGGCTACACCTTC. J is TRBJ1-2 and V is TRBV6-1; no definite D call. V gave up 2 bases and J gave up 4 bases, with 5 bases separating them. Germline V gene data show CDR1 as MNHNS and CDR2 as SASEGT. The CDR3 spans 12 residues.

The CDR3 nucleotides read TGTGCCAGCTCACAGGACCCTTATAGCAATCAGCCCCAGCATTTT. It specifies CASSQDPYSNQPQHF. The chain carries TRBV6-1 and TRBJ1-5; D is perhaps TRBD1 (5 bases). Germline V lookup: CDR1 MNHNS, CDR2 SASEGT. CDR3 length equals 15 residues. The V gene lost 8 bases and the J gene lost 0 bases, with 14 bases spanning the gap.

The CDR3 is CAWTPQGPRDTEAFF. Here the CDR3 DNA reads TGTGCCTGGACCCCTCAGGGCCCCCGAGACACTGAAGCTTTCTTT. The chain is built from TRBV30 and TRBJ1-1, with a tentative D call TRBD1 (5 bases). Germline lookup yields CDR1 GTSNPN and CDR2 SVGIG (reference sequence). Trimming removed 4 bases at V and 3 bases at J, with 18 bases between. The CDR3 has 15 amino acids.

The rearrangement links TRBV6-1 to TRBJ1-3; TRBD1 aligns across 7 bases. This CDR3 contains 14 residues. CDR1 and CDR2 (germline): MNHNS, SASEGT. Unmatched junction bases numbered 4, after V lost 8 bases and J lost 0 bases. The CDR3 DNA sequence: TGTGCCAGCGGCCGACAGGGCTCTGGAAACACCATATATTTT. Translation: CASGRQGSGNTIYF.

The chain has TRBV7-2 and TRBJ2-1, with TRBD2 identical over 8 bases. After removal of 4 bases from V and 0 bases from J, the junction contained 5 bases not matched to a gene. Germline values: CDR1 SGHTA, CDR2 FQGNSA. The CDR3 loop spans 16 amino acids. CDR3 DNA: TGTGCCAGCAGCTCCAGACTAGCGAACTCCTACAATGAGCAGTTCTTC. This codes for CASSSRLANSYNEQFF.

This clone was detected only a few times. The V gene is TRBV27, the J gene TRBJ1-2; a possible D gene is TRBD1 (6 bases). V lost 5 bases to trimming and J lost 5 bases, with 18 bases between them. Looked up from germline, CDR1 is MNHEY and CDR2 is SMNVEV (reference sequence). The CDR3 has 15 residues. DNA for the CDR3: TGTGCCAGCAGTCGCAACCGGGACACTTATTATGGCTACACCTTC. Encoded protein: CASSRNRDTYYGYTF.

The genes are TRBV29-1 and TRBJ1-5, with 9 bases that match TRBD1. The CDR3 extends over 14 amino acids. J was trimmed by 5 bases and V by 7 bases; bases with no gene match: 9. CDR1 and CDR2 (germline): SQVTM, ANQGSEA. In DNA form, the CDR3 reads TGCAGCGCCGGGACAGGGAATGCATATCAGCCCCAGCATTTT. Protein product: CSAGTGNAYQPQHF.